Sequencing of this T cell receptor beta chain was carried out in a study of T-cell memory formation after mild COVID-19. Study-wide findings and caveats: The pre-infection memory compartment contained some responding clones, suggesting cross-reactive memory joined. A balance of CD4 and CD8 characterized clones contracting day 15 to 85, whereas later expanders leaned CD4+. There was no confirmation that second-wave clones peaking on day 37 were SARS-CoV-2 specific. Contracting CD4+ clones lay largely in CM and EM, with CD8+ ones residing in EMRA.

On this clonotype: Antigen: not known.

Trimming pared 3 bases from V and 0 bases from J, leaving 6 bases between. This CDR3 spans 13 amino acids. Germline V gene sequence: CDR1 KGHSH, CDR2 LQKENI. TCRdb reanalysed the 5' RACE reads using MiXCR and keeps one entry per CDR3 protein. The sample shows roughly 130,000 distinct CDR3 sequences, around a sixth of them seen only once. This rearrangement joins TRBV18 to TRBJ2-7; D unresolved. The sequence was collected from an adult woman who had mild COVID-19 (a few samples of this study predate the infection). Cell type and time point are not known. The source material was PBMCs or a T cell subset sorted from them (not recorded which). This CDR3 is CASSPQSSYEQYF. CDR3 nucleotides: TGTGCCAGCTCACCGCAGAGCTCCTACGAGCAGTACTTC. The full variable domain, completed using reference TRBV18 and TRBJ2-7, is NAGVMQNPRHLVRRRGQEARLRCSPMKGHSHVYWYRQLPEEGLKFMVYLQKENIIDESGMPKERFSAEFPKEGPSILRIQQVVRGDSAAYFCASSPQSSYEQYFGPGTRLTVT.